The 30 T cell receptor beta chains listed next were all sequenced from one sample in a study of tissue T cells after allogeneic stem cell transplantation. Sequencing was performed with immunoSEQ multiplex PCR; in TCRdb, only in-frame clones are kept and a portion is missing. The data show tens of thousands of clones, just under 95% seen once. Sample: blood, taken before transplantation. These TCRs come from a woman aged 35 to 75 who later had graft-versus-host disease after an allogeneic stem cell transplant.

CDR3 DNA sequence: TGTGCCAGCAGCCAAGACTGGGAGACCCAGTACTTC. Translating it yields CASSQDWETQYF. The chain combines TRBV3-1 (or the pseudogene TRBV3-2) with TRBJ2-5, with D unclear. The CDR3 loop spans 12 amino acids. CDR1 is LGHDT, CDR2 YNNKEL, per germline (reference sequence). Trimming took 0 bases from V and 5 from J, leaving 4 bases between them.

V and J are TRBV7-2 and TRBJ2-2, with a tentative D call TRBD1 (5 bases). Germline CDR1 SGHTA, CDR2 FQGNSA. Trimming left V 1 base short and J 0 bases short, with 9 bases between. This CDR3 region has 16 residues. The CDR3 DNA is TGTGCCAGCAGCTTAGTGGGGCATACGAACACCGGGGAGCTGTTTTTT. It codes for CASSLVGHTNTGELFF.

The chain has TRBV9 and TRBJ1-2; no clear D. The V end was cut by 4 bases, the J end by 4 bases, with 14 bases between. This CDR3 contains 14 residues. Germline V CDR1 and CDR2: SGDLS, YYNGEE. CDR3 sequence reads: CASSLGGGSYGYTF. The CDR3, as DNA: TGTGCCAGCAGCCTCGGCGGCGGGTCCTATGGCTACACCTTC.

V and J are TRBV7-3 and TRBJ2-2, with a tentative D call TRBD2 (6 bases). Germline V lookup: CDR1 SGHTA, CDR2 FQGTGA. CDR3 length: 15 amino acids. Trimming pared 4 bases from V and 1 base from J, leaving 10 bases between. The CDR3 is CASSSGTLNTGELFF. CDR3 nucleotides: TGTGCCAGCAGCTCCGGGACTCTGAACACCGGGGAGCTGTTTTTT.

The table lists this clone with a count of one. The V call is TRBV5-1, the J call TRBJ2-7; 9 bases match TRBD2. V shed 6 bases, J shed 7 bases, and the junction held 11 bases outside the gene matches. Germline CDR1 and CDR2: SGHRS and YFSETQ. The CDR3 spans 14 residues. CDR3 protein: CASKEAGGLGEQYF. The CDR3 DNA is TGCGCCAGCAAAGAGGCGGGAGGGCTGGGGGAGCAGTACTTC. Full variable domain (missing parts from reference TRBV5-1 and TRBJ2-7): KAGVTQTPRYLIKTRGQQVTLSCSPISGHRSVSWYQQTPGQGLQFLFEYFSETQRNKGNFPGRFSGRQFSNSRSEMNVSTLELGDSALYLCASKEAGGLGEQYFGPGTRLTVT.

Written as DNA, the CDR3 is TGTGCCATCAGTGAGCCAGGCAGGGGCGAGGGCGGCTACACCTTC. Its translation is CAISEPGRGEGGYTF. The chain combines TRBV10-3 with TRBJ1-2, with D perhaps matching TRBD1 (6 bases). This CDR3 contains 15 residues. The germline V and J ends were trimmed by 2 bases and 8 bases, with 18 bases remaining between them. CDR1 and CDR2 (germline): ENHRY, SYGVKD.

V is TRBV4-3 and J is TRBJ2-2; no definite D call. CDR3 size: 15 residues. V lost 1 base and J 3 bases, leaving 9 bases between the germline ends. In germline, CDR1 is LGHNA, CDR2 YSLEER. The CDR3 DNA reads TGCGCCAGCAGCCAAGTTCTAGGTCACACCGGGGAGCTGTTTTTT. The encoded protein is CASSQVLGHTGELFF.

This rearrangement joins TRBV28 to TRBJ2-7, with 9 bases lining up with TRBD1. Germline V CDR1 and CDR2: MDHEN, SYDVKM. V shed 5 bases, J shed 0 bases, and the junction held 5 bases outside the gene matches. This CDR3 contains 15 residues. CDR3 sequence: CASSPGQGHSYEQYF. The CDR3 bases are TGTGCCAGCAGTCCCGGACAGGGGCACTCCTACGAGCAGTACTTC. The entire variable domain, with the rest obtained from reference TRBV28 and TRBJ2-7, is as follows: DVKVTQSSRYLVKRTGEKVFLECVQDMDHENMFWYRQDPGLGLRLIYFSYDVKMKEKGDIPEGYSVSREKKERFSLILESASTNQTSMYLCASSPGQGHSYEQYFGPGTRLTVT.

This chain links TRBV28 with TRBJ2-1; maybe TRBD2 (5 bases). The CDR3 has 17 amino acids. The germline V and J ends were trimmed by 5 bases and 5 bases, with 22 bases remaining between them. Germline CDR1 reads MDHEN; CDR2 reads SYDVKM. In nucleotides, the CDR3 is TGTGCCAGCAGTCTTCCTATACTGGGAGTGCGGAACAATGAGCAGTTCTTC. It is translated as CASSLPILGVRNNEQFF.

The chain joins TRBV20-1 to TRBJ2-1, with 8 bases that match TRBD1. Trimming removed 3 bases from V and 8 bases from J; junction bases left unmatched: 6. The CDR3 has 13 amino acids. The V gene's germline CDR1 is DFQATT and CDR2 SNEGSKA (reference sequence). CDR3 in amino acids: CSASRDRPHEQFF. CDR3 DNA sequence: TGCAGTGCTAGTCGGGACAGGCCCCATGAGCAGTTCTTC.

This sequence joins TRBV27 and TRBJ1-2; a weak D match, TRBD1 (5 bases). CDR1 MNHEY and CDR2 SMNVEV come from the germline V gene (reference sequence). The CDR3 runs 14 residues. V lost 5 bases to trimming and J lost 0 bases, with 10 bases between them. For the CDR3, the DNA is TGTGCCAGCAGTCGGGGGGTCGCTAACTATGGCTACACCTTC. It yields the protein CASSRGVANYGYTF.

This chain connects TRBV19 to TRBJ1-2, with 7 positions matching TRBD1. CDR3 length: 13 amino acids. J lost 5 bases, V lost 5 bases, and 5 bases had no gene match. The V gene's germline CDR1 is LNHDA and CDR2 SQIVND (reference sequence). The CDR3, as DNA: TGTGCCAGTAGTCCCAGGGGGGGATATGGCTACACCTTC. Amino acid sequence: CASSPRGGYGYTF.

The V call is TRBV19, the J call TRBJ1-6, with no clear D. CDR1 and CDR2 (germline): LNHDA, SQIVND (reference sequence). The CDR3 spans 16 residues. V was cut by 1 base and J by 7 bases, with 14 bases left in between. CDR3 protein: CASSIGTGIVNSPLHF. In DNA, the CDR3 is TGTGCCAGTAGTATAGGCACTGGGATAGTGAATTCACCCCTCCACTTT.

This clone was counted a single time. The V gene is TRBV30, the J gene TRBJ1-3; D gene unclear. The CDR3 totals 13 residues. Germline CDR1 GTSNPN, CDR2 SVGIG (reference sequence). Trimming took off 2 bases at V and 1 base at J, with 6 bases between the two ends. For the CDR3, the DNA is TGTGCCTGGAGTTGGTTTTCTGGAAACACCATATATTTT. Translating gives CAWSWFSGNTIYF.

In the case of this clone: An end of the junction does not agree with germline; a read error may underlie this. The chain employs TRBV30 and TRBJ2-3, with 7 bases lining up with TRBD1. From germline, CDR1 is GTSNPN and CDR2 SVGIG (reference sequence). The CDR3 length is 14 residues. The DNA for the CDR3 is TGTGCCTGGACCCTACGAGGGGGCACGGATACGCAGTATTTT. It yields the protein CAWTLRGGTDTQYF. Together with reference TRBV30 and TRBJ2-3, the CDR3 gives the full variable domain: SQTIHQWPATLVQPVGSPLSLECTVEGTSNPNLYWYRQAAGRGLQLLFYSVGIGQISSEVPQNLSASRPQDRQFILSSKKLLLSDSGFYLCAWTLRGGTDTQYFGPGTRLTVL.

The chain employs TRBV6-5 and TRBJ2-2; D perhaps matches TRBD2 (5 bases). Trimming removed 8 bases at V and 0 bases at J, with 13 bases between. The length of the CDR3 is 15 residues. Germline CDR1 reads MNHEY; CDR2 reads SVGAGI. As DNA, the CDR3 is TGTGCCAGCCGCATAGCGTACGCGAACACCGGGGAGCTGTTTTTT. It translates to CASRIAYANTGELFF.

V gene TRBV11-3 combines with J gene TRBJ2-3, with TRBD1 identical over 10 bases. V trimming: 5 bases; J trimming: 1 base; junction bases outside the gene matches: 3. The CDR3 covers 15 residues. CDR1 is SGHNT, CDR2 YENEEA, per germline. CDR3 in amino acids: CASSAGTGGTDTQYF. Here the CDR3 DNA reads TGTGCCAGCAGCGCCGGGACAGGGGGCACAGATACGCAGTATTTT.

This clone was recorded only once. The J gene is TRBJ1-1, the V gene TRBV12-5; 8 bases fit TRBD1. Germline V gene lookup returns CDR1 LGHNT and CDR2 FRNRAP. V was pared by 3 bases and J by 2 bases, with 5 bases of the junction left unmatched. The CDR3 has 15 amino acids. DNA of the CDR3: TGTGCTAGTGGTTTATGGACAGGGCAAAACACTGAAGCTTTCTTT. As protein: CASGLWTGQNTEAFF.

This chain links TRBV27 with TRBJ2-7; D gene unclear. This CDR3 comprises 11 residues. Trimming pared 6 bases from V and 3 bases from J, leaving 6 bases between. The germline V gene encodes CDR1 MNHEY and CDR2 SMNVEV (reference sequence). The CDR3 sequence is CASRRLYEQYF. The CDR3, as DNA: TGTGCCAGCAGGCGCCTCTACGAGCAGTACTTC.

The J gene is TRBJ2-2, the V gene TRBV6-5; D perhaps matches TRBD1 (5 bases). Deletions cut 8 bases from V and 5 bases from J, with 18 bases between. The CDR3 has 15 residues. The germline V gene encodes CDR1 MNHEY and CDR2 SVGAGI. Here the CDR3 DNA reads TGTGCCAGCCTACGCCAGGAAGGGGTTACCGGGGAGCTGTTTTTT. It is translated as CASLRQEGVTGELFF.

The genes are TRBV3-1 (or the pseudogene TRBV3-2) and TRBJ2-7; TRBD2 aligns across 9 bases. The CDR3 runs 16 residues. The ends lost 0 bases at V and 5 bases at J; junction bases unmatched: 8. Germline loops: CDR1 LGHDT, CDR2 YNNKEL (reference sequence). The chain's CDR3 is CASSQDFRGREDEQYF. The CDR3 DNA reads TGTGCCAGCAGCCAAGATTTCCGCGGGAGGGAGGACGAGCAGTACTTC.

This chain connects TRBV28 to TRBJ2-7, with 9 bases matching TRBD2. The germline gives CDR1 MDHEN, CDR2 SYDVKM. The CDR3 covers 13 residues. The junction had 2 bases not matched to a gene; V was cut back by 5 bases and J by 3 bases. The CDR3 nucleotides are TGTGCCAGCAGTAGGACTAGCGACTACGAGCAGTACTTC. Protein product: CASSRTSDYEQYF.

The chain links TRBV27 to TRBJ2-2; D gene ambiguous. CDR3 size: 14 residues. Trimming took 0 bases from V and 8 from J, leaving 10 bases between them. The germline V gene has CDR1 MNHEY and CDR2 SMNVEV (reference sequence). The CDR3 nucleotides read TGTGCCAGCAGTTTATCGGGCTATTGGGGGGAGCTGTTTTTT. Protein product: CASSLSGYWGELFF.

V and J are TRBV19 and TRBJ2-1; D may correspond to TRBD1 or TRBD2 (5 bases each). The germline V gene encodes CDR1 LNHDA and CDR2 SQIVND (reference sequence). The CDR3 has 16 residues. V was shortened by 1 base and J by 2 bases, with 12 bases between the two germline ends. The CDR3 DNA follows: TGTGCCAGTAGTATAGTGAGGGGCGACCCCTACAATGAGCAGTTCTTC. It encodes CASSIVRGDPYNEQFF.

CDR3 in amino acids: CAWSGLLAGELFF. In DNA form, the CDR3 reads TGTGCCTGGAGTGGACTACTCGCCGGGGAGCTGTTTTTT. The V and J genes are TRBV30 and TRBJ2-2, with D possibly TRBD2 on 5 matching bases. From germline, CDR1 is GTSNPN and CDR2 SVGIG (reference sequence). CDR3 length: 13 residues. V was cut by 1 base and J by 6 bases, with 9 bases left in between. Full variable domain (remainder filled in from reference TRBV30 and TRBJ2-2): SQTIHQWPATLVQPVGSPLSLECTVEGTSNPNLYWYRQAAGRGLQLLFYSVGIGQISSEVPQNLSASRPQDRQFILSSKKLLLSDSGFYLCAWSGLLAGELFFGEGSRLTVL.

This clone was counted a single time. This chain uses TRBV7-8 with TRBJ2-7; tentative D call: TRBD1 (5 bases). V lost 5 bases, J lost 3 bases, and 11 bases lay in between. CDR3 length equals 13 residues. Germline V gene sequence: CDR1 SGHVS, CDR2 FQNEAQ. CDR3 residues: CASSLIQGYEQYF. The CDR3 DNA reads as TGTGCCAGCAGCCTAATCCAGGGCTACGAGCAGTACTTC.

The chain joins TRBV11-2 to TRBJ2-1; either TRBD1 or TRBD2 may supply D (5 bases each). Germline CDR1 SGHAT, CDR2 FQNNGV. With 6 bases removed from V and 5 bases from J, the gap between germline ends came to 11 bases. The CDR3 has 13 amino acids. CDR3 sequence: CASSYGTDNEQFF. DNA for the CDR3: TGTGCCAGCAGTTATGGGACCGACAATGAGCAGTTCTTC.

V is TRBV5-1 and J is TRBJ1-1; D not certain. The CDR3 extends over 14 amino acids. Germline V gene sequence: CDR1 SGHRS, CDR2 YFSETQ. The V end was cut by 6 bases, the J end by 1 base, with 13 bases between. CDR3 in amino acids: CASTATYKNTEAFF. CDR3 nucleotides: TGCGCCAGCACCGCGACCTACAAGAACACTGAAGCTTTCTTT.

V is TRBV7-3 and J is TRBJ2-1; 13 nucleotides match TRBD2. The germline CDR1 and CDR2 sequences are SGHTA and FQGTGA. This CDR3 has 16 amino acids. Trimming removed 3 bases from V and 4 bases from J; junction bases left unmatched: 3. CDR3 loop: CASSFRTSGSYNEQFF. CDR3 DNA sequence: TGTGCCAGCAGCTTTAGGACTAGCGGGAGTTACAATGAGCAGTTCTTC.

The chain couples TRBV18 to TRBJ1-1; D gene uncertain. V was shortened by 2 bases and J by 0 bases, with 4 bases between the two germline ends. Per germline, CDR1 KGHSH and CDR2 LQKENI. The CDR3 spans 13 residues. The CDR3 loop is CASSPGVNTEAFF. As DNA, the CDR3 is TGTGCCAGCTCACCAGGGGTGAACACTGAAGCTTTCTTT.